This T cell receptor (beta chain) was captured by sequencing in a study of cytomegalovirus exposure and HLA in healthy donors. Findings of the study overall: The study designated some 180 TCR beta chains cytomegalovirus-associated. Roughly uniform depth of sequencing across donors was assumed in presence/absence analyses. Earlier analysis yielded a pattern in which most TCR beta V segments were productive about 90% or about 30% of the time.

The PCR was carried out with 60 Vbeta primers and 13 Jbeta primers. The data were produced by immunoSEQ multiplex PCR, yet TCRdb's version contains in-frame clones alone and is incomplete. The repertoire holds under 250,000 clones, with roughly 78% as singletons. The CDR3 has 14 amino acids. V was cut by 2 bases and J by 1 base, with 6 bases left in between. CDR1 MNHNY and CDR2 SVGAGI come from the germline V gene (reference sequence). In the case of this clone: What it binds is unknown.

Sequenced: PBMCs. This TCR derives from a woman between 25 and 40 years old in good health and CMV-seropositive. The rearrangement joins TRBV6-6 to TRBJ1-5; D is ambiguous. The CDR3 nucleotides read TGTGCCAGCAGTTACGTTAGCAGCAATCAGCCCCAGCATTTT. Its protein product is CASSYVSSNQPQHF.